This TCR beta chain comes out of a study of T-cell reconstitution after alpha-beta-depleted transplantation in children. As it was prepared, the TCRbeta library received unique molecular identifiers. One entry per CDR3 protein, called by TCRdb with MiXCR from the PCR reads. Of 70,000 to 95,000 distinct CDR3 sequences in the sample, about 12% were seen once. This clonotype was observed many times. Trimming pared 4 bases from V and 2 bases from J, leaving 15 bases between. Germline CDR1 is SGHRS and CDR2 is YFSETQ. The CDR3 has 15 residues. The origin of this receptor is a human donor who donated a stem cell graft to a child with inherited bone marrow failure. The V call is TRBV5-1, the J call TRBJ2-5; D gene uncertain. The specimen was PBMCs from the stem cell graft donor, collected from the stem cell graft. The CDR3 DNA reads as TGCGCCAGCAGCATCGCCCCCCCCCCACAAGAGACCCAGTACTTC. Its translation is CASSIAPPPQETQYF.